The 11 T cell receptor beta chains below were found in one sample sequenced in a study of T cell clonotyping in hematopoietic cell transplantation. Sequencing used immunoSEQ multiplex PCR; TCRdb keeps in-frame clones, though not all of them. Of about 4,800 clones in the sample, around 95% were seen once. Here the sequenced sample was PBMCs, taken 180 days after allogeneic stem cell transplant. The source is a male patient aged 60-69 years who had an allogeneic stem cell transplant from a related donor, so the T cells may come from the graft donor. Some clones in this sample may be carry-over from other donors' samples.

V gene TRBV7-9 combines with J gene TRBJ1-2; 7 bases are shared with TRBD1. This CDR3 is built from 14 residues. Germline lookup yields CDR1 SEHNR and CDR2 FQNEAQ (reference sequence). Trimming at V came to 5 bases and at J to 5 bases, leaving 8 bases not matched to a gene. The CDR3 loop reads CASSPAGQTYGYTF. The CDR3 nucleotides are TGTGCCAGCAGCCCCGCGGGACAGACATATGGCTACACCTTC.

V is TRBV7-8 and J is TRBJ2-1; TRBD1 agrees at 7 bases. The V segment lost 6 bases and the J segment 7 bases; nucleotides outside the gene matches: 15. Germline CDR1 is SGHVS and CDR2 is FQNEAQ. The CDR3 extends over 16 amino acids. The CDR3 DNA sequence: TGTGCCAGCAGTCCCGCTTGGCAGGGGGAAGGGAATGAGCAGTTCTTC. This sequence encodes CASSPAWQGEGNEQFF.

V is TRBV6-5 and J is TRBJ1-5; perhaps TRBD1 as D (6 bases). From germline, CDR1 is MNHEY and CDR2 SVGAGI. Trimming removed 3 bases at V and 5 bases at J, with 8 bases between. The CDR3 is 13 amino acids. This chain's CDR3 is CASSYRGDQPQHF. The CDR3 nucleotides read TGTGCCAGCAGTTATAGGGGGGATCAGCCCCAGCATTTT.

This clone was seen only a few times. The chain couples TRBV29-1 to TRBJ1-1; 8 positions agree with TRBD1. The trim removed 3 bases at V and 3 bases at J, leaving 6 bases unmatched. Germline-derived CDR1 and CDR2 are SQVTM and ANQGSEA. The CDR3 covers 14 residues. For the CDR3, the DNA is TGCAGCGTTGACGACCACAGGGGGTACACTGAAGCTTTCTTT. This translates into CSVDDHRGYTEAFF. Based on the CDR3 plus reference TRBV29-1 and TRBJ1-1, the full variable domain is SAVISQKPSRDICQRGTSLTIQCQVDSQVTMMFWYRQQPGQSLTLIATANQGSEATYESGFVIDKFPISRPNLTFSTLTVSNMSPEDSSIYLCSVDDHRGYTEAFFGQGTRLTVV.

The J gene is TRBJ1-4, the V gene TRBV10-3; weak D call: TRBD1 (6 bases). V was clipped by 0 bases and J by 6 bases, with 14 bases between them. Germline V CDR1 and CDR2: ENHRY, SYGVKD. This CDR3 contains 16 residues. CDR3 bases: TGTGCCATCAGTGAGTCTCCGGGGGCAAGGGATGAAAAACTGTTTTTT. Encoded protein: CAISESPGARDEKLFF.

The genes are TRBV6-4 and TRBJ2-1; D is unclear. Trimming took off 5 bases at V and 0 bases at J, with 5 bases between the two ends. The CDR3 is made up of 13 amino acids. CDR1 MRHNA and CDR2 SNTAGT come from the germline V gene. The CDR3 here is CASSPDSYNEQFF. As DNA, the CDR3 is TGTGCCAGCAGTCCTGACTCCTACAATGAGCAGTTCTTC.

The V and J genes are TRBV7-3 and TRBJ2-5, with 7 bases lining up with TRBD2. Germline V CDR1 and CDR2: SGHTA, FQGTGA. CDR3 length: 13 residues. Trimming took 5 bases from V and 5 from J; bases not matched to a gene: 5. CDR3 residues: CASSPGLEETQYF. As DNA, the CDR3 is TGTGCCAGCAGCCCCGGACTAGAGGAGACCCAGTACTTC.

This sequence joins TRBV7-2 and TRBJ1-3, with a possible D match to TRBD1 (6 bases). The V gene's germline CDR1 is SGHTA and CDR2 FQGNSA. The CDR3 contains 14 residues. V was shortened by 2 bases and J by 7 bases, with 12 bases between the two germline ends. The CDR3 here is CASSLYPGVNTIYF. DNA for the CDR3: TGTGCCAGCAGCTTATACCCAGGGGTGAACACCATATATTTT.

The chain recombines TRBV7-9 with TRBJ1-2; possibly TRBD1 for D (5 bases). The CDR3 extends over 14 amino acids. Trimming pared 7 bases from V and 5 bases from J, leaving 17 bases between. The V gene's germline CDR1 is SEHNR and CDR2 FQNEAQ (reference sequence). CDR3 coding DNA: TGTGCCAGCAACGACCCCGGGACCGAGTATGGCTACACCTTC. As protein: CASNDPGTEYGYTF.

V usage is TRBV7-8 and J usage is TRBJ2-7, with TRBD2 matching over 9 bases. The ends lost 5 bases at V and 2 bases at J; junction bases unmatched: 7. The CDR3 has 15 amino acids. Germline CDR1 and CDR2: SGHVS and FQNEAQ. In nucleotides, the CDR3 is TGTGCCAGCAGCCGAGAGGTAGCGGGAGCCTACGAGCAGTACTTC. Translated, it gives CASSREVAGAYEQYF.

The chain joins TRBV7-9 to TRBJ1-6; 7 bases line up with TRBD1. CDR1 and CDR2 (germline): SEHNR, FQNEAQ (reference sequence). J lost 5 bases, V lost 8 bases, and 9 bases had no gene match. The CDR3 is made up of 15 amino acids. In DNA, the CDR3 is TGTGCCAGCGCCGGGACAGCTACCGATAATTCACCCCTCCACTTT. This translates into CASAGTATDNSPLHF. Together with reference TRBV7-9 and TRBJ1-6, the CDR3 gives the full variable domain: DTGVSQNPRHKITKRGQNVTFRCDPISEHNRLYWYRQTLGQGPEFLTYFQNEAQLEKSRLLSDRFSAERPKGSFSTLEIQRTEQGDSAMYLCASAGTATDNSPLHFGNGTRLTVT.